Each of the 4 T cell receptor beta chains below was sequenced from the same sample in a study of cytomegalovirus exposure and HLA in healthy donors (dated by TCRdb to about 2017). The receptor library was made with the immunoSEQ multiplex PCR assay. For the multiplex PCR, a mixture combining 60 forward primers for TCR Vbeta segments and 13 reverse primers for TCR Jbeta segments was used. The table was pulled from immuneACCESS by TCRdb, which kept in-frame rearrangements only. Such tables lose some clones; where checked, under half of the loss comes from unresolved V genes, and the rest has no known cause. For this sample there are about 110,000 clones; 60% to 80% appear just once. In total, the top ten clones hold less than 6% of the sample. The sequenced sample consisted of PBMCs. The origin of the receptors is a woman aged 30 to 39 in good health and CMV-seropositive.

The chain couples TRBV19 to TRBJ1-4, with TRBD1 matching over 9 bases. After removal of 6 bases from V and 0 bases from J, the junction contained 5 bases not matched to a gene. Germline assignment: CDR1 LNHDA and CDR2 SQIVND (reference sequence). CDR3 length: 16 amino acids. CDR3 sequence: CASRLQGASTNEKLFF. DNA for the CDR3: TGTGCCAGTAGGTTACAGGGGGCCTCAACTAATGAAAAACTGTTTTTT.

This sequence joins TRBV19 and TRBJ1-4, with 9 nucleotides matching TRBD1. The trim removed 5 bases at V and 5 bases at J, leaving 3 bases unmatched. This CDR3 spans 14 amino acids. The germline gives CDR1 LNHDA, CDR2 SQIVND (reference sequence). The CDR3 loop reads CASSWTGDNEKLFF. DNA of the CDR3: TGTGCCAGTAGTTGGACAGGGGACAATGAAAAACTGTTTTTT.

CDR3 loop: CASSDRGPEQYF. CDR3 DNA sequence: TGCGCCAGCAGTGACAGGGGGCCCGAGCAGTACTTC. This chain joins TRBV5-1 and TRBJ2-7; the match to TRBD1 covers 10 bases. Trimming removed 5 bases from V and 6 bases from J; junction bases left unmatched: 2. CDR3 length: 12 amino acids. Germline CDR1 is SGHRS and CDR2 is YFSETQ. The full variable domain, completed using reference TRBV5-1 and TRBJ2-7, is KAGVTQTPRYLIKTRGQQVTLSCSPISGHRSVSWYQQTPGQGLQFLFEYFSETQRNKGNFPGRFSGRQFSNSRSEMNVSTLELGDSALYLCASSDRGPEQYFGPGTRLTVT.

This clone was observed a handful of times. This chain connects TRBV30 to TRBJ1-2, with 9 bases fitting TRBD1. The CDR3 is made up of 13 amino acids. Unmatched junction bases numbered 8, after V lost 8 bases and J lost 4 bases. From germline, CDR1 is GTSNPN and CDR2 SVGIG (reference sequence). CDR3 region: CAGTGRRPYGYTF. As DNA, the CDR3 is TGTGCCGGGACAGGGCGTAGACCCTATGGCTACACCTTC.